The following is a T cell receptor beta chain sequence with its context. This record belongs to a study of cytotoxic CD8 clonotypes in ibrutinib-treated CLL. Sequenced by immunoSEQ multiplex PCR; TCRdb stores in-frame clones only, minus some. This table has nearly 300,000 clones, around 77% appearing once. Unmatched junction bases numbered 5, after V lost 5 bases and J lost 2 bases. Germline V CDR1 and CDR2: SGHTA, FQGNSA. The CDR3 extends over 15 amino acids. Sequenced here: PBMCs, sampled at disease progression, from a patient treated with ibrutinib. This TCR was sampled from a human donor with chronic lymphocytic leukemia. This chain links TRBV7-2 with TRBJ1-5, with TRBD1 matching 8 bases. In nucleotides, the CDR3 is TGTGCCAGCAGCGGGACAGGCCAAGGCAATCAGCCCCAGCATTTT. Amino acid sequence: CASSGTGQGNQPQHF.